This T cell receptor (beta chain) emerged from a study of early T cells in non-severe SARS-CoV-2 infection (dated by TCRdb to about 2021). Looking at the study overall: Because TCR sequencing was done on bulk RNA from unsorted whole blood, the alpha and beta chains could not be paired.

What the authors observed across the whole study: Matching against VDJdb was skewed toward anti-spike CD8 responses, likely underestimated virus-specific expansions, and missed private and CD4 specificities.

A case-control design nested within a healthcare worker cohort in London, UK, was used, with weekly nasopharyngeal swab PCR tests and blood sampling performed. Healthcare workers were enrolled in the week of the UK lockdown, from 23 to 31 March 2020, and were followed every week for up to roughly 15 weeks. Library creation used 5' RACE. The sequencing machine was a NextSeq 500. In the TCR library protocol, unique molecular identifiers were attached to individual cDNA molecules to correct for PCR bias and sequencing error. Both TCR alpha and beta chains were sequenced, and tight co-correlation was observed between alpha and beta sequence abundances in each sample. For the original study's pipeline: V gene, J gene and CDR3 annotation of TCR sequences was performed with Decombinator V4. Expanded TCRs were defined as changing significantly between any two time points under a Poisson model with p below 0.0001. TCR abundances were normalised to the total number of TCRs sequenced per sample and expressed as counts per million. VDJdb, accessed 1 November 2021, was searched for CMV, EBV and SARS-CoV-2 annotated TCRs, excluding TCRs annotated for multiple antigens. In TCRdb, the public reads were trimmed at Q25 with fastp and aligned with MiXCR, with productive beta chains retained. Identical CDR3 protein sequences are pooled into one entry, listed with their most common genes and DNA. Clone size and V and J calls follow TCRdb, not the original study. In this sample the table shows around 45,000 distinct CDR3 sequences, roughly 4.2% of which occur a single time. The top ten hold about 2.9% of the sample.

To note about this clonotype: Its binding antigen is unknown. No much larger clonotype is one base removed from it; base qualities were not supplied.

The TCR originated in an adult who was a healthcare worker with PCR-confirmed SARS-CoV-2 infection or an uninfected control (not recorded which). The source material was whole blood.

The CDR3 region reads CASSQAGQGMNEQFF. The nucleotides read TGCGCCAGCAGCCAAGCCGGACAGGGCATGAATGAGCAGTTCTTC. The V gene is TRBV4-1 and the J gene is TRBJ2-1; 8 nucleotides in the junction match TRBD1. V is pruned by 1 base and J by 7 bases, leaving 6 bases of the junction without a gene match. The germline V gene yields MGHRA for CDR1 and YSYEKL for CDR2. From its cysteine to its phenylalanine, the CDR3 spans 15 amino acids. Kept here is only the CDR3 DNA, which spans 45 bases and is read in frame from base 1.